The T cell receptor beta chain described here comes from a study of cytomegalovirus exposure and HLA in healthy donors. Study information: Later analysis reported that the approximately 130 validation repertoires shared the platform of the 500 to 850 first-cohort repertoires.

Details on this clone: The antigen is unknown.

General study findings and limits: Investigators reported 150 to 200 TCR beta chains as tied to cytomegalovirus. Per published reports, the classifier diagnosed cytomegalovirus status with high specificity and sensitivity.

Repertoires were generated with immunoSEQ multiplex PCR, while TCRdb's copy carries only in-frame clones and drops some. The sample shows 160,000 or so clones, around four fifths of them seen only once. With 2 bases clipped from V and 4 bases from J, the junction kept 5 bases outside the gene matches. Germline V lookup: CDR1 SGHDT, CDR2 YYEEEE. CDR3 size: 14 residues. This clonotype was obtained from a young man in good health and CMV-seropositive. Sequencing was done on a sample of PBMCs. The chain carries TRBV5-6 and TRBJ2-5; 7 positions agree with TRBD2. For the CDR3, the DNA is TGTGCCAGCAGCTTTGGGGGGGTCCCAGAGACCCAGTACTTC. Translating it yields CASSFGGVPETQYF.